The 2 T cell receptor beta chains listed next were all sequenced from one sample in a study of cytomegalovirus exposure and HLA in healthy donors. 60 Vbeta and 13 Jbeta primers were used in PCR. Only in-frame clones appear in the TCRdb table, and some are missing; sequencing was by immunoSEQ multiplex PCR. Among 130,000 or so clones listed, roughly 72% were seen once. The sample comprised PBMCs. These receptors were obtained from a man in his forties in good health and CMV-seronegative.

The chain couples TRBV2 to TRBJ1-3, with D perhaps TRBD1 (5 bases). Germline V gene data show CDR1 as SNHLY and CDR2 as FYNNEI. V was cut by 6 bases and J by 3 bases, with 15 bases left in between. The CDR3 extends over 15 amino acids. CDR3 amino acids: CASRADRLGGNTIYF. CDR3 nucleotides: TGTGCCAGCAGAGCAGACAGATTGGGTGGAAACACCATATATTTT.

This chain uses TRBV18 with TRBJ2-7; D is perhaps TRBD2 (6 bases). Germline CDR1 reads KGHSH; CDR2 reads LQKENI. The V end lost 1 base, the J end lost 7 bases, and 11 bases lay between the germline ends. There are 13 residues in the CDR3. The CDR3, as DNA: TGTGCCAGCTCACCACTAGGGACTCAAGAGCAGTACTTC. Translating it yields CASSPLGTQEQYF.